This TCR beta chain was sequenced during a study of T cell responses to AZD1222 COVID-19 vaccine. Findings and caveats of the study: It should be noted that donors were predominantly white British and more often female, and clonal diversity was possibly underestimated. Just a handful of AZD1222 recipients were seropositive at baseline.

Worth noting for this clone: Its specificity is unknown.

Assay: immunoSEQ multiplex PCR; the TCRdb copy retains only in-frame clones and omits some. Seen here are more than 85,000 clones, nearly 90% observed once, and the top ten hold around 3.2%. Trimming removed 7 bases at V and 2 bases at J, with 15 bases between. In germline, CDR1 is MNHEY, CDR2 SVGAGI. CDR3 length: 14 residues. Material: peripheral blood, obtained on day 0 of AZD1222 vaccination. The V and J genes are TRBV6-5 and TRBJ2-7; no reliable D call. The sequence was obtained from an adult in good health. The CDR3 sequence is CASKGAAVAYEQYF. The DNA for the CDR3 is TGTGCCAGCAAAGGTGCGGCAGTCGCCTACGAGCAGTACTTC.